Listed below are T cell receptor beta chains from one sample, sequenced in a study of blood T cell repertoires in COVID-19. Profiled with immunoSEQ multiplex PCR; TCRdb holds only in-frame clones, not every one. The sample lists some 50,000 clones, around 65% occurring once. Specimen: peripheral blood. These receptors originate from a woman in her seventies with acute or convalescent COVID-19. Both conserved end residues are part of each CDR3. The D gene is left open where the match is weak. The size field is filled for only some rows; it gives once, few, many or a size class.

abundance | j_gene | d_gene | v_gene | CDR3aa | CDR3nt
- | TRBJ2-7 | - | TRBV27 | CASSLARDSYEQYF | TGTGCCAGCAGTTTAGCCAGGGACTCCTACGAGCAGTACTTC
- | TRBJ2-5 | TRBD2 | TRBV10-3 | CAISDSGGKQETQYF | TGTGCCATCAGTGATAGCGGGGGAAAACAAGAGACCCAGTACTTC
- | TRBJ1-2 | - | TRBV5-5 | CASSPAVSYGYTF | TGTGCCAGCAGCCCCGCCGTCAGCTATGGCTACACCTTC
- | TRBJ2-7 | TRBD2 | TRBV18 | CASSRTSGPTYEQYF | TGTGCCAGCTCCCGGACTAGCGGACCCACCTACGAGCAGTACTTC
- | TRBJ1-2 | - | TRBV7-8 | CASSIQGNYGYTF | TGTGCCAGCAGCATACAGGGCAACTATGGCTACACCTTC
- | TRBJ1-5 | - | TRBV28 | CASSLRPGKSNQPQHF | TGTGCCAGCAGTTTACGCCCAGGGAAGAGCAATCAGCCCCAGCATTTT
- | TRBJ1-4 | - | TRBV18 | CASSPRTRNEKLFF | TGTGCCAGCTCACCGAGGACAAGGAATGAAAAACTGTTTTTT
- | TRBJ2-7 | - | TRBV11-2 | CASSSQQGSYEQYF | TGTGCCAGCAGCTCCCAGCAGGGCTCGTACGAGCAGTACTTC
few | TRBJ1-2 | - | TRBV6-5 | CASSFNRISNYGYTF | TGTGCCAGCAGTTTTAACAGGATTTCTAACTATGGCTACACCTTC
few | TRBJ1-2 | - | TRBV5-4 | CASSPVAADYGYTF | TGTGCCAGCAGCCCTGTCGCGGCGGACTATGGCTACACCTTC
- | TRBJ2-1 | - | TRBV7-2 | CASSPKRVPGQFF | TGTGCCAGCAGCCCAAAGCGGGTGCCCGGGCAGTTCTTC
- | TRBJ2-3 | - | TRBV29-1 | CSVRAGLRSDTQYF | TGCAGCGTGAGGGCGGGCTTAAGGTCAGATACGCAGTATTTT
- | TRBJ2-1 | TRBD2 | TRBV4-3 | CASSQDLMVAGVNEQFF | TGCGCCAGCAGCCAAGATCTGATGGTAGCGGGAGTCAATGAGCAGTTCTTC
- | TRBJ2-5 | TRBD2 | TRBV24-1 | CATSDHTSGSRETQYF | TGTGCCACCAGTGACCACACTAGCGGGAGTAGGGAGACCCAGTACTTC
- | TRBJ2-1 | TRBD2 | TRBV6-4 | CASSDFGDSGVNEQFF | TGTGCCAGCAGTGACTTTGGGGATAGCGGGGTCAATGAGCAGTTCTTC
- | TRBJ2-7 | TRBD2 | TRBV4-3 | CASSQVAPGREGAYEQYF | TGCGCCAGCAGCCAAGTCGCGCCGGGGCGGGAGGGAGCCTACGAGCAGTACTTC
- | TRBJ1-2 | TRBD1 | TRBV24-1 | CATSDRTGDFEGYTF | TGTGCCACCAGTGACCGGACAGGGGATTTTGAAGGCTACACCTTC
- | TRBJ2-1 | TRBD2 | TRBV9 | CASSVGDYNVDEQFF | TGTGCCAGCAGCGTAGGGGACTACAATGTCGATGAGCAGTTCTTC
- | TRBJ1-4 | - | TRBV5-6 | CASSSGGVGKKLFF | TGTGCCAGCAGCTCCGGGGGAGTGGGGAAAAAACTGTTTTTT
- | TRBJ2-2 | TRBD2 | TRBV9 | CASSAGTSGGWNTGELFF | TGTGCCAGCAGCGCGGGGACTAGCGGGGGCTGGAACACCGGGGAGCTGTTTTTT
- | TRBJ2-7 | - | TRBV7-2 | CASSLGEGQTYEQYF | TGTGCCAGCAGCTTAGGCGAGGGACAAACCTACGAGCAGTACTTC
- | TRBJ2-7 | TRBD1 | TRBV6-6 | CASSYAPGGYEQYF | TGTGCCAGCAGTTATGCCCCAGGGGGCTACGAGCAGTACTTC
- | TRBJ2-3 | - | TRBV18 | CASSPALLSTDTQYF | TGTGCCAGCTCACCAGCACTACTAAGCACAGATACGCAGTATTTT
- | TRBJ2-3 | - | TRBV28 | CASSIRLTDTQYF | TGTGCCAGCAGCATTCGACTGACAGATACGCAGTATTTT
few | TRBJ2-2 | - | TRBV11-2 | CASSLDSGATNTGELFF | TGTGCCAGCAGCTTAGATAGTGGGGCTACGAACACCGGGGAGCTGTTTTTT
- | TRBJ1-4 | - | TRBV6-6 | CASSLSEGFSANEKLFF | TGTGCCAGCAGTCTTAGCGAAGGATTTTCCGCAAATGAAAAACTGTTTTTT
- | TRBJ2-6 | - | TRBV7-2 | CASSLARSRSGANVLTF | TGTGCCAGCAGCTTAGCTCGCTCGCGCTCTGGGGCCAACGTCCTGACTTTC
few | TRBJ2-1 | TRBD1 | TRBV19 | CASSIGWWGQGTYNEQFF | TGTGCCAGTAGTATAGGGTGGTGGGGACAGGGGACTTACAATGAGCAGTTCTTC
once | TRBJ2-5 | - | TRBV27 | CASSLSFGTPQETQYF | TGTGCCAGCAGTTTGAGTTTTGGGACACCTCAAGAGACCCAGTACTTC
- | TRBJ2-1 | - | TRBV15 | CATSRDRQEQFF | TGTGCCACCAGCAGAGATCGACAGGAGCAGTTCTTC
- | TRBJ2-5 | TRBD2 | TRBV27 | CASSLLGTSGFSQGTQYF | TGTGCCAGCAGTTTATTGGGGACTAGCGGATTTTCTCAGGGGACCCAGTACTTC
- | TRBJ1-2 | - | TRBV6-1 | CASSEIGGYGYTF | TGTGCCAGCAGTGAAATCGGGGGCTATGGCTACACCTTC